The clone carrying this T cell receptor (beta chain) has only one observation. Libraries were prepared by immunoSEQ multiplex PCR; TCRdb keeps only in-frame clonotypes and omits some of them. The sample gives approximately 210,000 clones, 65% to 85% of which show up once; about 4% is in the top ten. This entry belongs to a study of blood T cell repertoires in COVID-19. About the study: T cells, B-cell-depleted T cells, or PBMCs supplied cDNA or gDNA.

V lost 7 bases to trimming and J lost 6 bases, with 13 bases between them. CDR1 PRHDT and CDR2 FYEKMQ come from the germline V gene (reference sequence). CDR3 length: 12 residues. Participants were aged about 18 to 89 years, lived in 24 US areas, and enrolled virtually. The chain carries TRBV13 and TRBJ2-7; D perhaps matches TRBD1 (6 bases). Material: PBMCs or T cells enriched from blood (not recorded which). This receptor was obtained from a man aged 30 to 39 with acute COVID-19. The CDR3: CASNLQGGEQYF. The CDR3 DNA reads TGTGCCAGCAACCTACAGGGTGGCGAGCAGTACTTC. Drawing the rest from reference TRBV13 and TRBJ2-7, the complete variable domain is AAGVIQSPRHLIKEKRETATLKCYPIPRHDTVYWYQQGPGQDPQFLISFYEKMQSDKGSIPDRFSAQQFSDYHSELNMSSLELGDSALYFCASNLQGGEQYFGPGTRLTVT.